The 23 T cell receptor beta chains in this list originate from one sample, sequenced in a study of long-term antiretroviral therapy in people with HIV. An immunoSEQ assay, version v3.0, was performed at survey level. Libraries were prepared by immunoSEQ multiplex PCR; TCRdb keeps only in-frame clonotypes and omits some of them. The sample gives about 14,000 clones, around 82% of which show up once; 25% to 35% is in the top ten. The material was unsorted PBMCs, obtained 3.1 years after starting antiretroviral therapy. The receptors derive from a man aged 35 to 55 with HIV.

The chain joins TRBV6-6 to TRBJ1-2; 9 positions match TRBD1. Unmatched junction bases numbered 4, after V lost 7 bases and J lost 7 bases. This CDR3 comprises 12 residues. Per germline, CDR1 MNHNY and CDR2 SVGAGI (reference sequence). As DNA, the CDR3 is TGTGCCAGCACCCCGGACAGGGGTGGCTACACCTTC. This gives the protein CASTPDRGGYTF.

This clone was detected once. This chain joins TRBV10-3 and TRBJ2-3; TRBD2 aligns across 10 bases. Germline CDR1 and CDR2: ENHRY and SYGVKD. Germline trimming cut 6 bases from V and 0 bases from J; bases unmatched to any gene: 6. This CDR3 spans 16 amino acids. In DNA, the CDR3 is TGTGCCATCAGCAAGGAGCGGGGGGGAAGCACAGATACGCAGTATTTT. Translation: CAISKERGGSTDTQYF.

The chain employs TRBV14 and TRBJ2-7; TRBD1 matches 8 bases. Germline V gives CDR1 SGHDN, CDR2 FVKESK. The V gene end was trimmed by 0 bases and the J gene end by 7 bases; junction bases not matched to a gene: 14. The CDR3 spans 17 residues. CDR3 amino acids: CASSQDRFRGQGYEQYF. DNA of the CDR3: TGTGCCAGCAGCCAAGATAGGTTCCGCGGACAGGGCTATGAGCAGTACTTC. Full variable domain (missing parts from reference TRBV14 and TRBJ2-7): EAGVTQFPSHSVIEKGQTVTLRCDPISGHDNLYWYRRVMGKEIKFLLHFVKESKQDESGMPNNRFLAERTGGTYSTLKVQPAELEDSGVYFCASSQDRFRGQGYEQYFGPGTRLTVT.

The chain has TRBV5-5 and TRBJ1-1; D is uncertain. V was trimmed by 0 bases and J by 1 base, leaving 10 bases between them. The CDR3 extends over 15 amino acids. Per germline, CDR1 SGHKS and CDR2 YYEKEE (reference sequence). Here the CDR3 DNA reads TGTGCCAGCAGCTTGGCCGCGTCACCGAACACTGAAGCTTTCTTT. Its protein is CASSLAASPNTEAFF.

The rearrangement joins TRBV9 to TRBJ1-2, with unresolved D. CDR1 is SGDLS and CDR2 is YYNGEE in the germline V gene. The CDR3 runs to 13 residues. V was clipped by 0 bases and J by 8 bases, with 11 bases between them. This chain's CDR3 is CASSVDLEGGYTF. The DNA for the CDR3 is TGTGCCAGCAGCGTAGATCTGGAAGGGGGCTACACCTTC.

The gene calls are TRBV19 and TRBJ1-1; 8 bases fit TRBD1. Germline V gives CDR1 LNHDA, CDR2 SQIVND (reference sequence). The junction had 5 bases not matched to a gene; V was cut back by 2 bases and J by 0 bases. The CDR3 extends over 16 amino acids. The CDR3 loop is CASSIRAGGLNTEAFF. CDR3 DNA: TGTGCCAGTAGTATAAGGGCAGGGGGCTTGAACACTGAAGCTTTCTTT.

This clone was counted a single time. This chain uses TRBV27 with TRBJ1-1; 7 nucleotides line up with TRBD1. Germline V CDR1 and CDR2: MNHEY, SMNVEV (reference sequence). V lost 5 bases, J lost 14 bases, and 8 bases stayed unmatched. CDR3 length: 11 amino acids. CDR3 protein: CASSRGREEFF. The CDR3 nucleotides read TGTGCCAGCAGTAGGGGGCGCGAGGAGTTCTTT.

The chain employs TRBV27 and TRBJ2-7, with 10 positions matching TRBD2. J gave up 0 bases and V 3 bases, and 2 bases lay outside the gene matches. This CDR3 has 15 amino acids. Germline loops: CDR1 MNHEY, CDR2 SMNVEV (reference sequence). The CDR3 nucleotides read TGTGCCAGCAGTTTTAGCGGGGGGTCCTCCTACGAGCAGTACTTC. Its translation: CASSFSGGSSYEQYF.

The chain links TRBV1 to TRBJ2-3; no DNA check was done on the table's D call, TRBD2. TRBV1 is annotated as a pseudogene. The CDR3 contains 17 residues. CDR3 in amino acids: CTSSHGPPTSPTDTQYF. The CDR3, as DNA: TGCACCAGCAGCCACGGTCCCCCTACCTCGCCCACAGATACGCAGTATTTT.

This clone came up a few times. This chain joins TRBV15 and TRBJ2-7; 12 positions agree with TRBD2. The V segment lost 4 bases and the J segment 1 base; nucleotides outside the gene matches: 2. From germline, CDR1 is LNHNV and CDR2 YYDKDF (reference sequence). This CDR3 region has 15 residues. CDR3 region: CATSNGLAGSYEQYF. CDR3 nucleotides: TGTGCCACCAGCAATGGACTAGCGGGATCCTACGAGCAGTACTTC.

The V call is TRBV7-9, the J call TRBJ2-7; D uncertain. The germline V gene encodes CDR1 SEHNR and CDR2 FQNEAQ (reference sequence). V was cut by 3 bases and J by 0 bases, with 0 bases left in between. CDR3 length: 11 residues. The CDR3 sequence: CASSFSYEQYF. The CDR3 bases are TGTGCCAGCAGCTTCTCCTACGAGCAGTACTTC. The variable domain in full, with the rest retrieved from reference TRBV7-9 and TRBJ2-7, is DTGVSQNPRHKITKRGQNVTFRCDPISEHNRLYWYRQTLGQGPEFLTYFQNEAQLEKSRLLSDRFSAERPKGSFSTLEIQRTEQGDSAMYLCASSFSYEQYFGPGTRLTVT.

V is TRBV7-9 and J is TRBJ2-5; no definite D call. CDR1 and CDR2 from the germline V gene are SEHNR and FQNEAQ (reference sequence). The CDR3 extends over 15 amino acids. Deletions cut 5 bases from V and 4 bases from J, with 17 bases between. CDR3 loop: CASSPPERSAETQYF. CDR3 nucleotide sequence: TGTGCCAGCAGCCCCCCGGAAAGATCGGCAGAGACCCAGTACTTC.

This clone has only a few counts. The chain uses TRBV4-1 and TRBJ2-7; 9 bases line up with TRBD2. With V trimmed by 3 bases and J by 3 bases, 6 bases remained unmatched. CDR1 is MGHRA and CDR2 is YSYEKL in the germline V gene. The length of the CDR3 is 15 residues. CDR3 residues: CASSHLAGALYEQYF. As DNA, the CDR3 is TGCGCCAGCAGCCATTTAGCGGGGGCCCTCTACGAGCAGTACTTC.

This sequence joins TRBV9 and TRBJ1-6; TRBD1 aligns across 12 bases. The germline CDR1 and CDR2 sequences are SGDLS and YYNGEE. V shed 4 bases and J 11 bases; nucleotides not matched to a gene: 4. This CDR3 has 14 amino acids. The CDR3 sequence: CASSPGQGATPLHF. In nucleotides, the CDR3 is TGTGCCAGCAGCCCGGGACAGGGGGCAACACCCCTCCACTTT.

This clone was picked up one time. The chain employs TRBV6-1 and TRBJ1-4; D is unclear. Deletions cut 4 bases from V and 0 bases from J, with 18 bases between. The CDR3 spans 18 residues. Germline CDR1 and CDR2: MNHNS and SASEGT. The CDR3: CASSVKISPSTTNEKLFF. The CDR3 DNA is TGTGCCAGCAGTGTCAAGATAAGCCCCTCTACAACTAATGAAAAACTGTTTTTT.

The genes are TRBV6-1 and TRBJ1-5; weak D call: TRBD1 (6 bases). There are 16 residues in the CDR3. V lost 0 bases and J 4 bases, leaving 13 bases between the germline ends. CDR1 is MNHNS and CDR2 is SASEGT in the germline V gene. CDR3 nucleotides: TGTGCCAGCAGTGAAGCGGTGGGGGGCAGGAATCAGCCCCAGCATTTT. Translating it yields CASSEAVGGRNQPQHF.

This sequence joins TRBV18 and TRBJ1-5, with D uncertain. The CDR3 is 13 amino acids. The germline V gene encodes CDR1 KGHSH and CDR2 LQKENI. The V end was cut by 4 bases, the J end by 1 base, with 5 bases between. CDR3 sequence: CASSQMSNQPQHF. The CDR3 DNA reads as TGTGCCAGCTCACAGATGAGCAATCAGCCCCAGCATTTT.

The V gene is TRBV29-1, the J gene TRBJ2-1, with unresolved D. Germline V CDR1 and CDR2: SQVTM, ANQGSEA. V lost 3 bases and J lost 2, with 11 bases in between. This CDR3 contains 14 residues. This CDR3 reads CSVETTFPYNEQFF. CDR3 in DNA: TGCAGCGTTGAGACAACGTTTCCCTACAATGAGCAGTTCTTC.

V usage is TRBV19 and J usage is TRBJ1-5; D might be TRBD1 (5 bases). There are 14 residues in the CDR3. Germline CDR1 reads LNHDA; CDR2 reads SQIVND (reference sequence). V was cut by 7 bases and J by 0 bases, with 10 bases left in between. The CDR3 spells CASTAGYSNQPQHF. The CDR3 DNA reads TGTGCCAGTACTGCAGGGTATAGCAATCAGCCCCAGCATTTT.

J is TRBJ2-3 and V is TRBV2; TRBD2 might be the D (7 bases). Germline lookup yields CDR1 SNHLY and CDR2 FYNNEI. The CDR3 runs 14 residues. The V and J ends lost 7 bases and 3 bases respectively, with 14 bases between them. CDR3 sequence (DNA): TGTGCCAGCAACGCGGGGGCGGGGACAGATACGCAGTATTTT. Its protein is CASNAGAGTDTQYF. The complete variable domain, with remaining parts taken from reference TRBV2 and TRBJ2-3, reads EPEVTQTPSHQVTQMGQEVILRCVPISNHLYFYWYRQILGQKVEFLVSFYNNEISEKSEIFDDQFSVERPDGSNFTLKIRSTKLEDSAMYFCASNAGAGTDTQYFGPGTRLTVL.

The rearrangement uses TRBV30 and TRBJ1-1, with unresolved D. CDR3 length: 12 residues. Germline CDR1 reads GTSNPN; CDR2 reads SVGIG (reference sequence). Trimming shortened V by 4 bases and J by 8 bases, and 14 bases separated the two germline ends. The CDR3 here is CAWMKEREEAFF. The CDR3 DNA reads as TGTGCCTGGATGAAAGAAAGGGAGGAAGCTTTCTTT.

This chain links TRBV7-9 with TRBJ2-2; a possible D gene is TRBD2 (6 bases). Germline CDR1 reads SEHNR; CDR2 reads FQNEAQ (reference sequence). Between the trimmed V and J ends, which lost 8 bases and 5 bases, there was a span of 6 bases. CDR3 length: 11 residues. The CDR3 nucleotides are TGTGCCAGCCGGGAGACCGGGGAGCTGTTTTTT. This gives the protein CASRETGELFF.

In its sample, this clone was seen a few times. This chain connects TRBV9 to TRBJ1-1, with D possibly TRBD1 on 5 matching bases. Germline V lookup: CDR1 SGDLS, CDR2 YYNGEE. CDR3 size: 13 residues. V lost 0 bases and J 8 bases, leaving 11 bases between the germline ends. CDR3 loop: CASSVDLRTEAFF. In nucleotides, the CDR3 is TGTGCCAGCAGCGTAGACCTTAGGACAGAAGCTTTCTTT.